The present TCR beta chain was sequenced within a study of T cells in Graves' hyperthyroidism and ophthalmopathy. Study context: Peripheral blood specimens were obtained at initial diagnosis, prior to any treatment. Study-level points and caveats: Also found in blood were most expanded thyroid clonotypes above 0.001.

In this sample, this clonotype turned up a few times. What it binds is not known. TCR beta CDR3 region amplification was performed from RNA transcripts. TCR CDR3 underwent first-round RT-PCR with the HTBI primer set. TCRdb analysed the multiplex PCR reads with MiXCR anew, one entry per CDR3 protein. Among 500,000 to 650,000 distinct CDR3 sequences listed, around 20% were seen once. The germline V and J ends were trimmed by 3 bases and 2 bases, with 12 bases remaining between them. The CDR3 runs to 15 residues. Per germline, CDR1 MNHEY and CDR2 SVGEGT. The sequence was obtained from a middle-aged man with Graves' ophthalmopathy. Sequenced input: blood. V usage is TRBV6-2 or TRBV6-3 and J usage is TRBJ2-3, with D tentatively TRBD1 or TRBD2 (5 bases each). The CDR3 coding sequence is TGTGCCAGCAGTTATAATCGGGACGACACAGATACGCAGTATTTT. Protein sequence: CASSYNRDDTDTQYF.